This is a list of T cell receptor beta chains from one sample in a study of graft-versus-host responses after intestinal transplantation. These TCRs are of unknown antigen specificity. The data were produced by immunoSEQ multiplex PCR, yet TCRdb's version contains in-frame clones alone and is incomplete. Of tens of thousands of clones in the sample, around 82% are singletons; the top ten hold over 0.75%. Here the sequenced sample was unstimulated CD8+ T cells sorted from spleen or lymph node cells, taken before transplant. These receptors all stem from a human donor who was the organ donor for an intestinal transplant. Both conserved end residues are part of each CDR3. A D gene is named only where the DNA matches it firmly. Some rows have no size entry. The others give once, few or many, or a class for an expanded clone.

j_gene,abundance,d_gene,v_gene,CDR3nt,CDR3aa
TRBJ2-5,.,.,TRBV6-6,TGTGCCAGCAGCCCGGGCGGGGCCTTGGGAGAGACCCAGTACTTC,CASSPGGALGETQYF
TRBJ2-7,.,TRBD1,TRBV7-2,TGTGCCAGCAGCTTAGGATATGGTGGGGACAGGGTCTCCTACGAGCAGTACTTC,CASSLGYGGDRVSYEQYF
TRBJ2-2,.,TRBD1,TRBV5-6,TGTGCCAGCAGCTTGCAGGGGGCCGGCACCGGGGAGCTGTTTTTT,CASSLQGAGTGELFF
TRBJ1-5,.,.,TRBV30,TGTGCCTGGAGTGTAGTTCTGATTCTCGCCAGGGTGGTTAGTCAGCCCCAGCATTTT,CAWSVVLILARVVSQPQHF
TRBJ2-3,few,TRBD2,TRBV5-5,TGTGCCAGCAGCTTGGCCGGCGGGAGGTCTAAAGATACGCAGTATTTT,CASSLAGGRSKDTQYF
TRBJ2-7,.,.,TRBV11-2,TGTGCCAGCAGGGCCCCTCCGTTCGACGAGCAGTACTTC,CASRAPPFDEQYF
TRBJ2-7,.,.,TRBV11-3,TGTGCCAGCAGCGACCGTCTATCCTACGAGCAGTACTTC,CASSDRLSYEQYF
TRBJ1-5,few,.,TRBV5-7,TGTGCCAGCAGGCCAGGGGTGGGCAATCAGCCCCAGCATTTT,CASRPGVGNQPQHF
TRBJ2-7,.,.,TRBV5-4,TGTGCCAGCAGCTTGGGTCCGGGGCGAGAAACCTACGAGCAGTACTTC,CASSLGPGRETYEQYF
TRBJ1-1,.,.,TRBV19,TGTGCCAGTACAAGGATCCCTATGAACACTGAAGCTTTCTTT,CASTRIPMNTEAFF
TRBJ2-1,.,TRBD2,TRBV7-8,TGTGCCAGCAGCTATAGCGGGGGGGCCTACAATGAGCAGTTCTTC,CASSYSGGAYNEQFF
TRBJ1-2,.,TRBD1,TRBV5-1,TGCGCCAGCAGCTTGCCGGGACAGGGTGGCTATGGCTACACCTTC,CASSLPGQGGYGYTF
TRBJ2-5,.,TRBD1,TRBV4-1,TGCGCCAGCAGCCACCCGGACAGGGGGAGTCCTTCTAAGGAGACCCAGTACTTC,CASSHPDRGSPSKETQYF
TRBJ2-1,.,.,TRBV19,TGTGCCAGTAGTAAGGGCAGCTACAATGAGCAGTTCTTC,CASSKGSYNEQFF
TRBJ2-7,.,TRBD2,TRBV2,TGTGCCAGCAGTAGCGGGGGAGGAAACTACGAGCAGTACTTC,CASSSGGGNYEQYF
TRBJ2-5,.,TRBD2,TRBV7-9,TGTGCCAGCAGCCGTACTACTAGCGTGGAGACCCAGTACTTC,CASSRTTSVETQYF
TRBJ2-1,.,.,TRBV19,TGCGCCAGTAGTATTGAGGCGGCTTTATACAATGAGCAGTTCTTC,CASSIEAALYNEQFF
TRBJ2-1,.,TRBD2,TRBV19,TGTGCCAGTAGTATAACTAGCGGGATCCTCAATGAGCAGTTCTTC,CASSITSGILNEQFF
TRBJ2-1,.,TRBD2,TRBV4-3,TGCGCCAGCAGCCGGCGCCCAACTAGCGGGAGGGCCCCGAGCTCCTACAATGAGCAGTTCTTC,CASSRRPTSGRAPSSYNEQFF
TRBJ1-5,.,.,TRBV10-1,TGCGCCAGCAGTGAGTCTAGGGGGGGGGCGGATCAGCCCCAGCATTTT,CASSESRGGADQPQHF
TRBJ2-5,once,TRBD2,TRBV14,TGTGCCAGCAGACTAGCGGGAGAGCAGACCCAGTACTTC,CASRLAGEQTQYF
TRBJ1-5,once,.,TRBV10-1,TGCGCCAGCAGACGGTACAGCATAGCAGATCAGCCCCAGCATTTT,CASRRYSIADQPQHF
TRBJ2-1,.,.,TRBV27,TGTGCCAGCAGTGCTACAGCTTCCTACAATGAGCAGTTCTTC,CASSATASYNEQFF
TRBJ2-7,.,.,TRBV7-2,TGTGCCAGCAGCTCAAACGACGGGAGACCGTCCTACGAGCAGTACTTC,CASSSNDGRPSYEQYF
TRBJ2-1,.,TRBD2,TRBV4-1,TGCGCCAGCAGCCAAGATCTAACCAGCGGGAGGCTTGAGCAGTTCTTC,CASSQDLTSGRLEQFF
TRBJ2-7,.,.,TRBV7-6,TGTGCCAGCAGCTTAAGGCTAATACAGGGTGTTGGCGGCGAGCAGTACTTC,CASSLRLIQGVGGEQYF
TRBJ1-2,.,.,TRBV29-1,TGCAGCGTGGGGGACCAGAACTATGGCTACACCTTC,CSVGDQNYGYTF
TRBJ2-5,once,.,TRBV7-9,TGTGCCAGCAGCGGATTCATGGCGGGACAAGAGACCCAGTACTTC,CASSGFMAGQETQYF
TRBJ2-1,few,.,TRBV10-1,TGCGCCAGCAGTGACGGGGGCTCCTACAATGAGCAGTTCTTC,CASSDGGSYNEQFF
TRBJ1-1,.,.,TRBV7-8,TGTGCCAGCAGCTTAGGCACGGGTTTCGCTGAAGCTTTCTTT,CASSLGTGFAEAFF
TRBJ1-5,.,TRBD1,TRBV6-6,TGTGCCAGCACCCCGGGACAGGGGAATCAGCCCCAGCATTTT,CASTPGQGNQPQHF